This TCR beta chain was sequenced for a study of T cells in Graves' hyperthyroidism and ophthalmopathy. What was amplified from RNA transcripts were TCR beta CDR3 regions. The primer set for the first-round RT-PCR of the TCR CDR3 was HTBI. TCRdb fed the multiplex PCR reads into MiXCR, producing one record per CDR3 protein. This sample has some 600,000 distinct CDR3 sequences, with under 60% found just once. Per the germline V gene, CDR1 is DFQATT and CDR2 is SNEGSKA (reference sequence). The CDR3 covers 13 residues. V dropped 6 bases and J dropped 8 bases, with 19 bases sitting between them. Whole-study findings and limits: With a median lead of approximately 6 months before onset, the model predicted ophthalmopathy.

On this clonotype: Its target is not known.

This receptor was taken from a woman in her late teens or twenties with Graves' hyperthyroidism. Input material: peripheral blood or thyroid tissue (not recorded which). The chain uses TRBV20-1 and TRBJ1-2, with D unclear. The CDR3 protein is CSAGSGESYGYTF. CDR3 DNA: TGCAGTGCAGGGAGCGGGGAGTCATACGGCTACACCTTC.